One sample yielded the 7 T cell receptor beta chains listed below, sequenced in a study of human T cells and chemical hapten exposure. TCRdb itself ran the RACE reads through MiXCR, one entry per CDR3 protein. The data hold about 260,000 distinct CDR3 sequences, with 8.6% observed a single time. Documented time point: pre-sensitization, week 0. Stated treatment: therapeutic diphenylcyclopropenone sensitization with weekly scalp DPC. The source material was whole blood, sampled in connection with sensitization to the hapten diphenylcyclopropenone (DPC). The receptors were sampled from a woman in her 40s with alopecia areata. Some clones in this sample may be carry-over from other donors' samples.

The chain is built from TRBV10-2 and TRBJ2-2; no clear D gene. CDR1 is WSHSY and CDR2 is SAAADI in the germline V gene. V lost 2 bases and J lost 6, with 4 bases in between. This CDR3 contains 12 residues. The CDR3 reads CASSELAGELFF. The CDR3 DNA follows: TGCGCCAGCAGTGAGCTTGCCGGGGAGCTGTTTTTT.

Only a few counts were recorded for this clonotype. The chain has TRBV6-5 and TRBJ2-3, with 11 bases that match TRBD2. The CDR3 is made up of 16 amino acids. V shed 6 bases and J 3 bases; nucleotides not matched to a gene: 8. CDR1 and CDR2 from the germline V gene are MNHEY and SVGAGI. CDR3 coding DNA: TGTGCCAGCAGCTCTACACTAGCGGGAGAGACAGATACGCAGTATTTT. It is translated as CASSSTLAGETDTQYF.

The rearrangement joins TRBV28 to TRBJ2-7, with D uncertain. V lost 1 base and J 2 bases, leaving 12 bases between the germline ends. The CDR3 is made up of 15 amino acids. Germline V lookup: CDR1 MDHEN, CDR2 SYDVKM. CDR3 sequence (DNA): TGTGCCAGCAGTTTATCACCGGACGGCACCTACGAGCAGTACTTC. Protein: CASSLSPDGTYEQYF.

The rearrangement uses TRBV9 and TRBJ2-5; TRBD2 aligns across 12 bases. The CDR3 is 16 amino acids. CDR1 and CDR2 (germline): SGDLS, YYNGEE. Trimming took 0 bases from V and 5 from J; bases not matched to a gene: 5. The DNA for the CDR3 is TGTGCCAGCAGCGTAGGATCTAGCGGGAGGGTCGAGACCCAGTACTTC. It is translated as CASSVGSSGRVETQYF.

This clonotype has a handful of counts. This chain links TRBV7-3 with TRBJ2-3; 7 bases match TRBD2. V trimming: 5 bases; J trimming: 1 base; junction bases outside the gene matches: 3. Germline V gene lookup returns CDR1 SGHTA and CDR2 FQGTGA. The CDR3 spans 14 residues. CDR3 sequence (DNA): TGTGCCAGCAGCGCAGCGGGACGCACAGATACGCAGTATTTT. It codes for CASSAAGRTDTQYF.

The chain uses TRBV6-5 and TRBJ1-2; the D gene is possibly TRBD1 (6 bases). The germline CDR1 and CDR2 sequences are MNHEY and SVGAGI. V was shortened by 5 bases and J by 0 bases, with 19 bases between the two germline ends. The CDR3 has 17 residues. DNA for the CDR3: TGTGCCAGCAGTCGCACCTCCGCCGGGACATCTAACTATGGCTACACCTTC. This sequence encodes CASSRTSAGTSNYGYTF.

The sample holds a few counts of this clonotype. This rearrangement joins TRBV7-2 to TRBJ1-2, with 7 bases lining up with TRBD1. J gave up 8 bases and V 4 bases, and 10 bases lay outside the gene matches. CDR3 length equals 14 residues. In germline, CDR1 is SGHTA, CDR2 FQGNSA. CDR3 coding DNA: TGTGCCAGCAGCTCCCGACAGGGCTCGGGCGGCTACACCTTC. This gives the protein CASSSRQGSGGYTF.